This TCR beta chain was retrieved from a study of blood T cell repertoires in COVID-19. This table comes from immunoSEQ multiplex PCR, and its TCRdb copy is limited to in-frame clones, with some not included. The top ten clones hold approximately 1.3% of a sample with about 300,000 clones, around 83% of them seen once. From germline, CDR1 is SGHVS and CDR2 FNYEAQ. The CDR3 contains 15 residues. Trimming removed 6 bases from V and 0 bases from J, with 11 bases in between. This chain links TRBV7-6 with TRBJ2-2, with no clear D. The origin of this receptor is a woman in her 50s with acute or convalescent COVID-19. The sample consisted of peripheral blood. In nucleotides, the CDR3 is TGTGCCAGCAGGCAGAACACCGCGAACACCGGGGAGCTGTTTTTT. It yields the protein CASRQNTANTGELFF.